The following is a T cell receptor beta chain sequence with its context. This specimen comes from a study of blood T cell repertoires in COVID-19. Study background: The United States, Italy and Spain provided the acute and convalescent COVID-19 samples. Sample material is recorded as cDNA or gDNA derived from T cells, B-cell-depleted T cells, or PBMCs.

The authors' processing: Reference gene primer amplification gave nucleated cell count estimates. The protocol was immunoSEQ multiplex PCR, while the TCRdb copy is restricted to in-frame clones and leaves out a portion. V, J and clone size were drawn from that table, and D and trimming were deduced from the DNA. The data contain more than 85,000 clones, about 80% of them singletons. This CDR3 has 13 amino acids. V shed 6 bases and J 4 bases; nucleotides not matched to a gene: 1. Germline V gives CDR1 ENHRY, CDR2 SYGVKD. The V gene is TRBV10-3, the J gene TRBJ2-5, with 11 nucleotides matching TRBD1. The receptor's source is a man in his 70s with acute or convalescent COVID-19. Sequencing used peripheral blood. CDR3 DNA sequence: TGTGCCATCAGCGGGACAGGGGGAGAGACCCAGTACTTC. This encodes CAISGTGGETQYF.